The text below deals with one TCR beta chain. Clones were read by immunoSEQ multiplex PCR, and TCRdb kept only the in-frame ones, dropping some. Of some 21,000 clones in the sample, roughly 70% were seen once. V trimming: 1 base; J trimming: 2 bases; junction bases outside the gene matches: 6. CDR1 and CDR2 from the germline V gene are SNHLY and FYNNEI. The CDR3 loop spans 17 amino acids. The data belong to a study of OX40 agonist ivuxolimab in advanced cancers. The source is an adult with an advanced solid tumor such as melanoma, head and neck, liver or kidney cancer. The J gene is TRBJ2-3, the V gene TRBV2; 10 positions agree with TRBD2. The specimen comprised CD4+ or CD8+ T cells sorted from blood, sampled in a trial of the OX40 agonist ivuxolimab. The CDR3 DNA follows: TGTGCCAGCAGTGAAGAAAGCGGGGGGGTCGACACAGATACGCAGTATTTT. Translation gives CASSEESGGVDTDTQYF.